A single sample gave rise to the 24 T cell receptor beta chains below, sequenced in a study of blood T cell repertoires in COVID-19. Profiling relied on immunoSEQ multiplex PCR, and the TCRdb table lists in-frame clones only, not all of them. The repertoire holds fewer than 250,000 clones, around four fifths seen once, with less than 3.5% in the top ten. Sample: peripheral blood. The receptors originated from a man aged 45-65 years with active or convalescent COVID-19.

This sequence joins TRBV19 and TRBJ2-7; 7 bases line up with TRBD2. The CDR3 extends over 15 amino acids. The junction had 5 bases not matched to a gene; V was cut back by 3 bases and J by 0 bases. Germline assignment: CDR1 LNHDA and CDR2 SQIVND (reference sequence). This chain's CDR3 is CASSIQRGSSYEQYF. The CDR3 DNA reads TGTGCCAGTAGTATTCAGCGGGGTAGCTCCTACGAGCAGTACTTC.

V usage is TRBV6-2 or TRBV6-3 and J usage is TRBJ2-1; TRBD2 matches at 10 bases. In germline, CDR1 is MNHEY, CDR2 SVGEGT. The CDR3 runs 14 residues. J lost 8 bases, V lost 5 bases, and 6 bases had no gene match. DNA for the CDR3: TGTGCCAGCAGTAGGAGCGGGGGGGCAGATGAGCAGTTCTTC. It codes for CASSRSGGADEQFF.

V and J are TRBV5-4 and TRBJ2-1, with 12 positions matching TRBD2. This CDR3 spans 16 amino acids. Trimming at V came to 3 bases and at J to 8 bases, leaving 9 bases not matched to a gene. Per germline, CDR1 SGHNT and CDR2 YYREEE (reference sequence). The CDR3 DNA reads TGTGCCAGCAGCTCCCGGACTAGCGGGGCAGGACATGAGCAGTTCTTC. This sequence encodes CASSSRTSGAGHEQFF.

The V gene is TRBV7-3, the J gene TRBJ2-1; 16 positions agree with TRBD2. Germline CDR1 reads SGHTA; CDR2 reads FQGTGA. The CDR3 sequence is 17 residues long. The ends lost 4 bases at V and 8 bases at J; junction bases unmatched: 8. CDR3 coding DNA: TGTGCCAGCAGCTCGGGACTAGCGGGAGGGCCGACGGATGAGCAGTTCTTC. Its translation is CASSSGLAGGPTDEQFF.

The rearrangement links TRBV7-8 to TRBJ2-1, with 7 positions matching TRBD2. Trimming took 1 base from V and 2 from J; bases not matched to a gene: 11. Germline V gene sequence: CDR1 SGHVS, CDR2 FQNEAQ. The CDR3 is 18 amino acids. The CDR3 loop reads CASSLGDPWGRAYNEQFF. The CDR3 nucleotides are TGTGCCAGCAGCTTAGGGGACCCCTGGGGGAGGGCCTACAATGAGCAGTTCTTC.

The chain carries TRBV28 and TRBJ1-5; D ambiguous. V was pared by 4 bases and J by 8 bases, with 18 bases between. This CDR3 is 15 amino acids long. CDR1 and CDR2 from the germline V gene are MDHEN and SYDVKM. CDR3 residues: CASSSTWTEREPQHF. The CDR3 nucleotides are TGTGCCAGCAGTTCGACCTGGACTGAGAGAGAGCCCCAGCATTTT.

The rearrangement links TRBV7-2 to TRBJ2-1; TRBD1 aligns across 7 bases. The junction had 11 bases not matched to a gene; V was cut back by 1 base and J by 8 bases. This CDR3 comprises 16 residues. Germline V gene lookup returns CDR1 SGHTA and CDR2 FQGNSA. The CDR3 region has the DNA TGTGCCAGCAGCTTAGACGCAGGGGGAGTAAACTATGAGCAGTTCTTC. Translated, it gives CASSLDAGGVNYEQFF.

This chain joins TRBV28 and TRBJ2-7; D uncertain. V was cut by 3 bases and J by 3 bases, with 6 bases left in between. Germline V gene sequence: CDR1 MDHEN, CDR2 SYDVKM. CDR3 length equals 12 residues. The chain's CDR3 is CASSFPGYEQYF. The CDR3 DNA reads TGTGCCAGCAGTTTCCCAGGCTACGAGCAGTACTTC. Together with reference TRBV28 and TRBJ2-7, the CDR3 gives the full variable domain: DVKVTQSSRYLVKRTGEKVFLECVQDMDHENMFWYRQDPGLGLRLIYFSYDVKMKEKGDIPEGYSVSREKKERFSLILESASTNQTSMYLCASSFPGYEQYFGPGTRLTVT.

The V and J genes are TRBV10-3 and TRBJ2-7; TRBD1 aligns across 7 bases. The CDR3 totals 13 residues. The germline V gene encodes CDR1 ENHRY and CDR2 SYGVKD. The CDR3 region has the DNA TGTGCGATCCAGGGGACAGCATCCTACGAGCAGTACTTC. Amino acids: CAIQGTASYEQYF.

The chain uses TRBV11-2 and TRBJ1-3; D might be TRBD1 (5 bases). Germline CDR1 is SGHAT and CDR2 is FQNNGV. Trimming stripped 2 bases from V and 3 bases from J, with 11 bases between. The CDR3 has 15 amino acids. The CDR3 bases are TGTGCCAGCAGCTTAAGGGCAGGGTATGGAAACACCATATATTTT. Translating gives CASSLRAGYGNTIYF.

The CDR3 sequence is CASPGTDTQYF. DNA of the CDR3: TGTGCCAGCCCGGGTACAGATACGCAGTATTTT. V gene TRBV11-3 combines with J gene TRBJ2-3; D gene ambiguous. The CDR3 length is 11 residues. Germline V CDR1 and CDR2: SGHNT, YENEEA. V was pared by 8 bases and J by 3 bases, with 6 bases between.

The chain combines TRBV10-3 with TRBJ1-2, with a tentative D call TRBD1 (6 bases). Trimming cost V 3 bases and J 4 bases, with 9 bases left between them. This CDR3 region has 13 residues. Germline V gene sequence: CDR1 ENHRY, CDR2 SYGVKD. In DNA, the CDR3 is TGTGCCATCAGTGATCTAGGGGGCTATGGCTACACCTTC. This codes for CAISDLGGYGYTF.

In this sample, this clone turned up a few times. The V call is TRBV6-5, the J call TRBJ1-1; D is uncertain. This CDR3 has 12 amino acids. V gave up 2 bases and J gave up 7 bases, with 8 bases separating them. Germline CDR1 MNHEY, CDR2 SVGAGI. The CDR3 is CASSYDTFEAFF. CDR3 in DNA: TGTGCCAGCAGTTACGACACCTTTGAAGCTTTCTTT.

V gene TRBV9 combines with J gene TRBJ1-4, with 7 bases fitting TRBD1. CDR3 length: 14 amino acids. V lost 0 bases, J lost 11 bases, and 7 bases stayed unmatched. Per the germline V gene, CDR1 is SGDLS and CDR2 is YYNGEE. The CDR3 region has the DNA TGTGCCAGCAGCGTAGAGGGGCAGGGGGATAAACTGTTTTTT. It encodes CASSVEGQGDKLFF.

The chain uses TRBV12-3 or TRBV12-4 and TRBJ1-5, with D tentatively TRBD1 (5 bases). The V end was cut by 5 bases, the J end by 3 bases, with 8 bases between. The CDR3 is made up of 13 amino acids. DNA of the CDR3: TGTGCCAGCAGTGGGACTACCAATCAGCCCCAGCATTTT. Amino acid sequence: CASSGTTNQPQHF.

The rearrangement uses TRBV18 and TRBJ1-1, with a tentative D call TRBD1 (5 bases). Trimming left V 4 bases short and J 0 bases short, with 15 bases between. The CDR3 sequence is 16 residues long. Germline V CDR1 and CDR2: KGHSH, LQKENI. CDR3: CASSHKEGKVNTEAFF. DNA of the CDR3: TGTGCCAGCTCACATAAGGAGGGGAAGGTGAACACTGAAGCTTTCTTT.

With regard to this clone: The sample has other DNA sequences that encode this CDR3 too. The CDR3 nucleotides are TGTGCCACCAGCAGGGAGAGAGCGGGAGTAGGAGAGACCCAGTACTTC. Its protein product is CATSRERAGVGETQYF. The chain is built from TRBV15 and TRBJ2-5; TRBD2 matches at 8 bases. The ends lost 3 bases at V and 4 bases at J; junction bases unmatched: 10. Germline loops: CDR1 LNHNV, CDR2 YYDKDF (reference sequence). This CDR3 comprises 16 residues.

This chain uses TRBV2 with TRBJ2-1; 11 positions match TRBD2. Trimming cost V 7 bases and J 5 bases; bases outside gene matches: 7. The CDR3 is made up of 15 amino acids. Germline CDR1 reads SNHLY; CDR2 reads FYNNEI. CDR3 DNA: TGTGCCAGCACCTCACTAGCGGGAGTAAACAATGAGCAGTTCTTC. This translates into CASTSLAGVNNEQFF.

The CDR3 region has the DNA TGTGCCATCCGGGCAGGGATTAGCACAGATACGCAGTATTTT. Amino acids: CAIRAGISTDTQYF. V and J are TRBV10-3 and TRBJ2-3; D possibly corresponds to TRBD1 (5 bases). The CDR3 has 14 amino acids. V was pared by 8 bases and J by 0 bases, with 12 bases between. Germline V CDR1 and CDR2: ENHRY, SYGVKD.

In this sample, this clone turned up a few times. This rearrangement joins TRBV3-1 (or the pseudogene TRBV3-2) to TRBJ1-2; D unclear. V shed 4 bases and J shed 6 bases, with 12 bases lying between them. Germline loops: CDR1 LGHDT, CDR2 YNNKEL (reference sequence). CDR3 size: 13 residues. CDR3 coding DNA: TGTGCCAGCAGCCCCACCAGGATGGATGGCTACACCTTC. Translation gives CASSPTRMDGYTF.

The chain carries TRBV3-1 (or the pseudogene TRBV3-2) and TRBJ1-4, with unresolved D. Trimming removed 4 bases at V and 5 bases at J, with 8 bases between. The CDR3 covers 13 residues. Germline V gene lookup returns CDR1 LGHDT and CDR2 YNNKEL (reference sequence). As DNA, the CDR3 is TGTGCCAGCAGCCGCGGGGTGAATGAAAAACTGTTTTTT. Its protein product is CASSRGVNEKLFF.

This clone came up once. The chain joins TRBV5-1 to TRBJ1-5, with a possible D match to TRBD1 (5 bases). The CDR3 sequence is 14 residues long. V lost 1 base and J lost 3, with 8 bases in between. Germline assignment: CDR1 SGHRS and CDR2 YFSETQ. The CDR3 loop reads CASSLTGSNQPQHF. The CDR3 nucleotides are TGCGCCAGCAGCTTGACAGGCTCCAATCAGCCCCAGCATTTT.

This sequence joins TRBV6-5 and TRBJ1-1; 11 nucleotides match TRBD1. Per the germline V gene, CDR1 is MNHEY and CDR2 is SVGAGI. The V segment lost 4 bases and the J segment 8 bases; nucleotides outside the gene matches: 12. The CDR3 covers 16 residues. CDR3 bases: TGTGCCAGCAGTTTAGGACAGGGGGCTAAAGATACGGAAGCTTTCTTT. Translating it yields CASSLGQGAKDTEAFF.

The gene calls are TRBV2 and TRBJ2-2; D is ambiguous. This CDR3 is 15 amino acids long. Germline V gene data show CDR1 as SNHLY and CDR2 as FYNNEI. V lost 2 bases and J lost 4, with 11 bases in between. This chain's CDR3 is CASSESLRGTGELFF. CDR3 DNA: TGTGCCAGCAGTGAAAGTCTTCGCGGCACCGGGGAGCTGTTTTTT.